What follows are 25 T cell receptor beta chains derived from one specimen sequenced in a study of shared clonotypes between healthy human individuals. Sequencing used immunoSEQ multiplex PCR; TCRdb keeps in-frame clones, though not all of them. The sample carries approximately 530,000 clones, roughly 95% recorded once. Sequenced: naive CD4+ T cells sorted from blood. Regarding subset: CD45RA+ positively selected. The receptors here all came from a woman under 40 in good health.

V and J are TRBV7-3 and TRBJ1-4; D is perhaps TRBD1 (6 bases). V lost 5 bases to trimming and J lost 5 bases, with 21 bases between them. From germline, CDR1 is SGHTA and CDR2 FQGTGA. CDR3 size: 17 residues. CDR3 sequence: CASSLSSIRGQNEKLFF. The CDR3 region has the DNA TGTGCCAGCAGCCTATCTTCGATCAGGGGACAAAATGAAAAACTGTTTTTT.

The chain recombines TRBV7-3 with TRBJ2-6; 10 nucleotides line up with TRBD1. Per germline, CDR1 SGHTA and CDR2 FQGTGA. The V segment lost 3 bases and the J segment 3 bases; nucleotides outside the gene matches: 11. CDR3 length equals 19 residues. This chain's CDR3 is CASSFMDRGSLGGANVLTF. CDR3 nucleotide sequence: TGTGCCAGCAGCTTCATGGACAGGGGGTCCCTTGGTGGGGCCAACGTCCTGACTTTC.

CDR3 nucleotide sequence: TGCGCCAGCAGCCTGGGCCAGCGGGACTACAATGAGCAGTTCTTC. Protein: CASSLGQRDYNEQFF. The chain carries TRBV5-1 and TRBJ2-1, with 7 bases matching TRBD2. The CDR3 loop spans 15 amino acids. Germline V gene lookup returns CDR1 SGHRS and CDR2 YFSETQ. The junction had 7 bases not matched to a gene; V was cut back by 4 bases and J by 3 bases.

The chain employs TRBV28 and TRBJ2-3; 9 nucleotides line up with TRBD1. V lost 8 bases to trimming and J lost 4 bases; unmatched junction nucleotides: 13. The CDR3 sequence is 16 residues long. Germline loops: CDR1 MDHEN, CDR2 SYDVKM. The CDR3 DNA reads as TGTGCCAGCGCCTCGCCACTGGGACAGGGACCAGATACGCAGTATTTT. Translating it yields CASASPLGQGPDTQYF. Full variable domain (missing parts from reference TRBV28 and TRBJ2-3): DVKVTQSSRYLVKRTGEKVFLECVQDMDHENMFWYRQDPGLGLRLIYFSYDVKMKEKGDIPEGYSVSREKKERFSLILESASTNQTSMYLCASASPLGQGPDTQYFGPGTRLTVL.

CDR3 sequence: CSVDKRLAGANEQFF. CDR3 bases: TGCAGCGTCGATAAACGACTAGCGGGAGCCAATGAGCAGTTCTTC. This chain links TRBV29-1 with TRBJ2-1; TRBD2 matches at 12 bases. Germline CDR1 reads SQVTM; CDR2 reads ANQGSEA. The CDR3 sequence is 15 residues long. V lost 6 bases to trimming and J lost 6 bases; unmatched junction nucleotides: 9.

V and J are TRBV6-5 and TRBJ1-1; TRBD1 matches at 8 bases. This CDR3 contains 15 residues. The germline gives CDR1 MNHEY, CDR2 SVGAGI. V lost 5 bases and J lost 4; bases outside the gene matches: 9. As DNA, the CDR3 is TGTGCCAGCAGTACATGGACAGGGACGGGCACTGAAGCTTTCTTT. It yields the protein CASSTWTGTGTEAFF.

This chain uses TRBV10-3 with TRBJ2-1, with a possible D match to TRBD2 (6 bases). The germline V gene has CDR1 ENHRY and CDR2 SYGVKD. The CDR3 is 14 amino acids. Trimming took off 10 bases at V and 6 bases at J, with 19 bases between the two ends. CDR3 amino acids: CATHRDSGGNEQFF. The CDR3 DNA is TGTGCCACCCACCGGGACTCCGGTGGCAATGAGCAGTTCTTC.

The chain joins TRBV6-6 to TRBJ2-5, with D hard to call. Germline-derived CDR1 and CDR2 are MNHNY and SVGAGI (reference sequence). Trimming took 4 bases from V and 6 from J, leaving 12 bases between them. This CDR3 comprises 13 residues. The CDR3 here is CASSFGTRQTQYF. Here the CDR3 DNA reads TGTGCCAGCAGTTTCGGAACCAGGCAGACCCAGTACTTC.

This clone was counted between two and nine times. The chain joins TRBV6-6 to TRBJ1-5; no clear D. V was shortened by 7 bases and J by 5 bases, with 12 bases between the two germline ends. In germline, CDR1 is MNHNY, CDR2 SVGAGI (reference sequence). The CDR3 is 13 residues long. For the CDR3, the DNA is TGTGCCAGCACACCCAGCCCGGATCAGCCCCAGCATTTT. Residues: CASTPSPDQPQHF.

A remark on this clone: Other DNA sequences in this specimen translate into the identical CDR3. The chain recombines TRBV19 with TRBJ1-5; 9 positions agree with TRBD1. The CDR3 has 13 residues. V shed 7 bases and J 5 bases; nucleotides not matched to a gene: 3. Germline CDR1 LNHDA, CDR2 SQIVND (reference sequence). The CDR3 DNA follows: TGTGCCAGTAAAGGACAGGGGTATCAGCCCCAGCATTTT. Amino acids: CASKGQGYQPQHF.

Notes on this clone: The DNA is omitted, as the CDR3 cannot be located on it reliably, and the CDR3 follows TCRdb's listing. This chain joins TRBV7-2 and TRBJ2-1; the DNA was not used to check the table's D call, TRBD2. The CDR3 length equals 13 residues, ends included. Germline lookup yields CDR1 SGHTA and CDR2 FQGNSA. CDR3 sequence reads: CASSLFLYNEQFF.

This clone was seen just once. The rearrangement joins TRBV6-6 to TRBJ1-1; D is uncertain. The V and J ends lost 6 bases and 1 base respectively, with 15 bases between them. Germline V CDR1 and CDR2: MNHNY, SVGAGI (reference sequence). The CDR3 loop spans 15 amino acids. CDR3 sequence: CASSRAMTPNTEAFF. The DNA for the CDR3 is TGTGCCAGCAGCCGCGCGATGACACCGAACACTGAAGCTTTCTTT.

Only one count was recorded for this clone. The chain employs TRBV30 and TRBJ1-6; perhaps TRBD1 as D (6 bases). Germline V gene sequence: CDR1 GTSNPN, CDR2 SVGIG (reference sequence). The CDR3 has 15 amino acids. V lost 2 bases to trimming and J lost 3 bases, with 11 bases between them. CDR3 region: CAWSTDRLYNSPLHF. CDR3 nucleotide sequence: TGTGCCTGGAGTACGGACAGACTCTATAATTCACCCCTCCACTTT.

The V gene is TRBV19, the J gene TRBJ2-3, with 7 bases fitting TRBD1. Germline V gene sequence: CDR1 LNHDA, CDR2 SQIVND (reference sequence). Losses at the gene ends were 11 bases for V and 1 base for J; bases not matched to a gene: 18. The CDR3 runs 17 residues. CDR3 residues: CASSPTGTLWGTDTQYF. DNA of the CDR3: TGTGCCTCCAGCCCGACAGGGACCCTGTGGGGCACAGATACGCAGTATTTT.

This clone appeared once. The gene calls are TRBV5-1 and TRBJ2-3; no reliable D call. Trimming took 0 bases from V and 1 from J, leaving 9 bases between them. CDR1 and CDR2 (germline): SGHRS, YFSETQ. This CDR3 spans 15 amino acids. DNA for the CDR3: TGCGCCAGCAGCTTGGTCGGAGAGGGCACAGATACGCAGTATTTT. Translated, it gives CASSLVGEGTDTQYF.

This clone was seen just once. The V gene is TRBV10-1, the J gene TRBJ2-5; TRBD1 is a possible D gene (5 bases). V lost 3 bases and J lost 5, with 19 bases in between. Germline V gene lookup returns CDR1 WNHNN and CDR2 SYGVQD (reference sequence). The CDR3 has 16 amino acids. The CDR3 DNA follows: TGCGCCAGCAGTGAAGGTCGGCAGGGTGTATGGGAGACCCAGTACTTC. Its translation is CASSEGRQGVWETQYF.

The gene calls are TRBV5-1 and TRBJ2-7, with 9 bases fitting TRBD2. V lost 0 bases, J lost 6 bases, and 7 bases stayed unmatched. The germline CDR1 and CDR2 sequences are SGHRS and YFSETQ. The CDR3 length is 15 residues. The CDR3 DNA is TGCGCCAGCAGCTTGGCCTCGGGACTAGCTAGCGAGCAGTACTTC. Its protein is CASSLASGLASEQYF.

The chain uses TRBV13 and TRBJ1-4; weak D call: TRBD1 (5 bases). Trimming left V 2 bases short and J 8 bases short, with 9 bases between. This CDR3 has 13 residues. The V gene's germline CDR1 is PRHDT and CDR2 FYEKMQ (reference sequence). The CDR3, as DNA: TGTGCCAGCAGCTTAAGGGGAGGCGAAAAACTGTTTTTT. It translates to CASSLRGGEKLFF.

V is TRBV7-6 and J is TRBJ2-3; D ambiguous. Germline loops: CDR1 SGHVS, CDR2 FNYEAQ. V gave up 0 bases and J gave up 3 bases, with 4 bases separating them. The CDR3 sequence is 13 residues long. CDR3: CASSLARTDTQYF. The DNA of the CDR3 is TGTGCCAGCAGCTTAGCGAGGACAGATACGCAGTATTTT.

J is TRBJ2-6 and V is TRBV27; D gene ambiguous. The CDR3 totals 16 residues. V shed 7 bases and J shed 4 bases, with 17 bases lying between them. Germline assignment: CDR1 MNHEY and CDR2 SMNVEV (reference sequence). The CDR3 sequence is CASTIHSTGGANVLTF. The CDR3 DNA reads as TGTGCCAGCACTATCCACTCTACCGGCGGGGCCAACGTCCTGACTTTC.

J is TRBJ2-3 and V is TRBV7-9, with D uncertain. The CDR3 is made up of 12 amino acids. Germline V gives CDR1 SEHNR, CDR2 FQNEAQ (reference sequence). With 2 bases removed from V and 4 bases from J, the gap between germline ends came to 4 bases. The CDR3 protein is CASSLLSDTQYF. The CDR3 nucleotides read TGTGCCAGCAGCTTACTGTCAGATACGCAGTATTTT. Variable domain in full (rest from reference TRBV7-9 and TRBJ2-3): DTGVSQNPRHKITKRGQNVTFRCDPISEHNRLYWYRQTLGQGPEFLTYFQNEAQLEKSRLLSDRFSAERPKGSFSTLEIQRTEQGDSAMYLCASSLLSDTQYFGPGTRLTVL.

V is TRBV28 and J is TRBJ2-7; tentatively, D is TRBD1 (6 bases). CDR1 is MDHEN and CDR2 is SYDVKM in the germline V gene. V dropped 7 bases and J dropped 2 bases, with 9 bases sitting between them. The CDR3 spans 12 residues. CDR3: CASNRDTYEQYF. The CDR3, as DNA: TGTGCCAGCAACCGGGACACCTACGAGCAGTACTTC.

This chain uses TRBV2 with TRBJ2-1; perhaps TRBD1 as D (5 bases). V was shortened by 5 bases and J by 9 bases, with 8 bases between the two germline ends. There are 11 residues in the CDR3. The V gene's germline CDR1 is SNHLY and CDR2 FYNNEI. CDR3 coding DNA: TGTGCCAGCAGTTTCAGGGTTGAGCAGTTCTTC. Residues: CASSFRVEQFF.

The chain recombines TRBV30 with TRBJ2-7; TRBD2 might be the D (6 bases). The V end lost 1 base, the J end lost 2 bases, and 15 bases lay between the germline ends. Germline values: CDR1 GTSNPN, CDR2 SVGIG (reference sequence). The CDR3 covers 15 residues. CDR3 region: CAWSGFGSGAYEQYF. The CDR3 DNA is TGTGCCTGGAGTGGCTTCGGGAGCGGAGCCTACGAGCAGTACTTC. Together with reference TRBV30 and TRBJ2-7, the CDR3 gives the full variable domain: SQTIHQWPATLVQPVGSPLSLECTVEGTSNPNLYWYRQAAGRGLQLLFYSVGIGQISSEVPQNLSASRPQDRQFILSSKKLLLSDSGFYLCAWSGFGSGAYEQYFGPGTRLTVT.

A note on this clone: The junction departs from the called germline gene at one end, perhaps through a read error. The chain recombines TRBV6-6 with TRBJ2-7; TRBD1 matches at 11 bases. The CDR3 extends over 13 amino acids. Germline V CDR1 and CDR2: MNHNY, SVGAGI (reference sequence). The CDR3 DNA reads as TGTGCCAGCAGGCCCGGACAGGGGGCATTTCAGAACTTC. Its translation: CASRPGQGAFQNF.